This T cell receptor (beta chain) was retrieved from a study of cytomegalovirus exposure and HLA in healthy donors. Study-level results: Confirmation was obtained in vitro that a few CMV-associated chains are specific for CMV antigens. About 150 TCR beta chains were listed as cytomegalovirus-associated.

Using immunoSEQ multiplex PCR, the repertoire was profiled, and TCRdb retains in-frame clones only, with some absent. This sample has some 150,000 clones, with approximately 89% found just once. Points on this clone: Its antigen is not known.

The sequenced sample was PBMCs. This receptor was identified in a man aged 18 to 29 in good health and CMV-seronegative.

The CDR3 DNA is TGCAGCGTCGCCCATAGCGGGAGACCCTACAATGAGCAGTTCTTC. This sequence encodes CSVAHSGRPYNEQFF. This rearrangement joins TRBV29-1 to TRBJ2-1; 9 bases line up with TRBD2. From germline, CDR1 is SQVTM and CDR2 ANQGSEA. V was clipped by 6 bases and J by 2 bases; unmatched bases: 8. This CDR3 contains 15 residues.